The source of this T cell receptor beta chain is a study of T cells in tuberculosis. Overall study: T cells were selected with CD1B tetramers loaded with glucose monomycolate. A South African cohort included IGRA-negative adolescents, latently infected IGRA-positive adolescents and adults with active tuberculosis. Study-wide points: Active tuberculosis cases were adults; controls were adolescents. Shorter CDR3-alpha in active tuberculosis partly drove smaller distances.

Data came from immunoSEQ multiplex PCR; TCRdb stores just in-frame clones and leaves some out. The sample shows around 30,000 clones, 80% to 95% of them seen only once. In regard to this clone: The antigen is not known.

Sequenced: PBMCs. The sequence was obtained from a donor aged 10-35 years with latent tuberculosis or without tuberculosis infection.

CDR3 in amino acids: CASSVGQIFPTDTQYF. The DNA for the CDR3 is TGTGCCAGCAGCGTAGGACAGATATTCCCCACAGATACGCAGTATTTT. This chain joins TRBV9 and TRBJ2-3, with D possibly TRBD1 on 5 matching bases. The germline CDR1 and CDR2 sequences are SGDLS and YYNGEE. V was trimmed by 0 bases and J by 2 bases, leaving 13 bases between them. CDR3 size: 16 residues.